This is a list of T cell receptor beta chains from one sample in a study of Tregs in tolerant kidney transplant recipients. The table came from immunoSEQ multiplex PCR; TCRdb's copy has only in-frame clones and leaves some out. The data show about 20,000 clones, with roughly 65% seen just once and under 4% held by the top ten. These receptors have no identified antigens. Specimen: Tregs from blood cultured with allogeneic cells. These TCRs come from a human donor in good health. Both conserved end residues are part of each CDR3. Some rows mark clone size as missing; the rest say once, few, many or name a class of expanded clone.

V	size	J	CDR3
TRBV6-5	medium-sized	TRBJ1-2	CASSYRDTYGYTF
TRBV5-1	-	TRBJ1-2	CASSFDGSSYYGYTF
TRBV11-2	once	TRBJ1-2	CASSSTGREYGYTF
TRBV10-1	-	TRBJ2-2	CASSESRRTGELFF
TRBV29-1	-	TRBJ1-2	CSVVKGYGYTF
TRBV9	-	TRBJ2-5	CASSSSRTETQYF
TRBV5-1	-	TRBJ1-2	CASSFAGGANYGYTF
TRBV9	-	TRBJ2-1	CASSVGQGTTYNEQFF
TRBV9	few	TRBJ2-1	CASSQTGNSYNEQFF
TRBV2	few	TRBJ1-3	CASSEQGNTIYF
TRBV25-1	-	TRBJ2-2	CASSELGDYTGELFF
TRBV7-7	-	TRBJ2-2	CASSQGQGGELFF
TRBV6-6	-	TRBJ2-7	CASSSGRPYEQYF
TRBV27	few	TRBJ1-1	CASSRRTGWGNTEAFF
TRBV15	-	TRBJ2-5	CATSSRQGAVGYQETQYF